This T cell receptor beta chain was recovered during a study of T cells after yellow fever vaccination. V shed 2 bases and J 5 bases; nucleotides not matched to a gene: 4. The CDR3 covers 14 residues. Germline values: CDR1 MGHRA, CDR2 YSYEKL. Via MiXCR, TCRdb re-called the 5' RACE reads, giving one row per CDR3 protein. The data show 150,000 to 200,000 distinct CDR3 sequences, roughly 8.8% seen once. This clonotype occurred a few times. The TCR originated in a man aged 18 to 30 who received the YFV17D yellow fever vaccine. The sequences come from CD8+ T cells sorted from PBMCs, collected 45 days after the yellow fever booster vaccination. The chain joins TRBV4-1 to TRBJ2-5; 8 bases align to TRBD1. The CDR3 region has the DNA TGCGCCAGCAGCCAACAGGGGGCATGGGAGACCCAGTACTTC. Amino acid sequence: CASSQQGAWETQYF.